The 18 T cell receptor beta chains given below trace back to one sample, sequenced in a study of T cell responses to AZD1222 COVID-19 vaccine. Sequencing was performed with immunoSEQ multiplex PCR; in TCRdb, only in-frame clones are kept and a portion is missing. The sample includes roughly 80,000 clones, 80% to 95% of them seen just once. Sequences were derived from peripheral blood, sampled on day 0 of MenACWY control vaccination. The origin of the receptors is an adult in good health.

The rearrangement joins TRBV6-1 to TRBJ1-3; perhaps TRBD1 as D (6 bases). Looked up from germline, CDR1 is MNHNS and CDR2 is SASEGT. The ends were cut back, 3 bases at V and 4 bases at J, with 10 bases in the middle. The CDR3 has 14 residues. The CDR3 protein is CASSDGTLGNTIYF. The DNA for the CDR3 is TGTGCCAGCAGTGACGGGACATTGGGAAACACCATATATTTT.

The CDR3 DNA reads as TGTGCCAGTAGAGGTATAAGTAGCGGATTCCAAGAGACCCAGTACTTC. This sequence encodes CASRGISSGFQETQYF. This chain uses TRBV19 with TRBJ2-5, with D tentatively TRBD2 (6 bases). Germline V lookup: CDR1 LNHDA, CDR2 SQIVND (reference sequence). V was clipped by 6 bases and J by 1 base, with 18 bases between them. This CDR3 spans 16 amino acids.

The rearrangement joins TRBV6-5 to TRBJ1-1, with D possibly being TRBD1 (6 bases). The CDR3 loop spans 12 amino acids. Trimming removed 9 bases from V and 1 base from J, with 9 bases in between. In germline, CDR1 is MNHEY, CDR2 SVGAGI. The CDR3 sequence is CASTQGNTEAFF. Here the CDR3 DNA reads TGTGCCAGTACACAGGGGAACACTGAAGCTTTCTTT.

The V call is TRBV4-1, the J call TRBJ2-1; D unclear. This CDR3 comprises 15 residues. Trimming shortened V by 0 bases and J by 9 bases, and 15 bases separated the two germline ends. Germline-derived CDR1 and CDR2 are MGHRA and YSYEKL. CDR3 sequence (DNA): TGCGCCAGCAGCCAAGATCAGACGGGTTGGGGTGAGCAGTTCTTC. It yields the protein CASSQDQTGWGEQFF.

The chain carries TRBV2 and TRBJ1-5, with a tentative D call TRBD1 (5 bases). Germline V gives CDR1 SNHLY, CDR2 FYNNEI. This CDR3 region has 17 residues. The V gene lost 6 bases and the J gene lost 6 bases, with 24 bases spanning the gap. The CDR3 protein is CASRPNLPGTRGQPQHF. DNA of the CDR3: TGTGCCAGCAGACCTAATCTACCCGGGACTCGGGGTCAGCCCCAGCATTTT.

V gene TRBV28 combines with J gene TRBJ1-1; D remains unclear. Germline V gene lookup returns CDR1 MDHEN and CDR2 SYDVKM. The CDR3 length is 13 residues. The V end lost 6 bases, the J end lost 9 bases, and 17 bases lay between the germline ends. The CDR3 loop is CASRSAQDYQAFF. The CDR3 DNA sequence: TGTGCCAGCAGGTCTGCTCAGGACTATCAAGCTTTCTTT.

The V call is TRBV7-9, the J call TRBJ2-5; 10 bases are shared with TRBD2. Germline CDR1 and CDR2: SEHNR and FQNEAQ (reference sequence). The CDR3 is 17 residues long. The V and J ends lost 5 bases and 5 bases, in that order; junction bases with no gene match: 14. The CDR3 sequence is CASSPSVEREGQETQYF. CDR3 DNA: TGTGCCAGCAGCCCGAGTGTTGAGCGGGAGGGCCAGGAGACCCAGTACTTC.

V gene TRBV4-1 combines with J gene TRBJ1-4; D ambiguous. The CDR3 runs to 14 residues. The ends were cut back, 1 base at V and 4 bases at J, with 7 bases in the middle. CDR1 is MGHRA and CDR2 is YSYEKL in the germline V gene. CDR3 in amino acids: CASSQGSLNEKLFF. In nucleotides, the CDR3 is TGCGCCAGCAGCCAAGGTTCCCTTAATGAAAAACTGTTTTTT.

The CDR3 loop is CSVRESGTGELFF. Written as DNA, the CDR3 is TGCAGCGTGCGGGAATCGGGGACCGGGGAGCTGTTTTTT. The V call is TRBV29-1, the J call TRBJ2-2, with a weak D call TRBD2 (6 bases). The CDR3 length is 13 residues. Trimming shortened V by 6 bases and J by 5 bases, and 13 bases separated the two germline ends. The germline V gene has CDR1 SQVTM and CDR2 ANQGSEA.

This chain connects TRBV19 to TRBJ2-1; D gene unclear. V dropped 1 base and J dropped 7 bases, with 5 bases sitting between them. Germline-derived CDR1 and CDR2 are LNHDA and SQIVND (reference sequence). The CDR3 loop spans 12 amino acids. This CDR3 reads CASSIVWNEQFF. The CDR3 nucleotides are TGTGCCAGTAGTATAGTTTGGAATGAGCAGTTCTTC.

J is TRBJ1-3 and V is TRBV19; D gene uncertain. Trimming stripped 8 bases from V and 7 bases from J, with 18 bases between. The CDR3 consists of 14 residues. Germline V CDR1 and CDR2: LNHDA, SQIVND (reference sequence). CDR3 DNA sequence: TGTGCCAGTTCATTCGAAGGACCGTGGAACACCATATATTTT. The encoded protein is CASSFEGPWNTIYF.

The chain combines TRBV19 with TRBJ2-7, with D possibly TRBD2 on 6 matching bases. Trimming left V 6 bases short and J 3 bases short, with 12 bases between. From germline, CDR1 is LNHDA and CDR2 SQIVND (reference sequence). The CDR3 contains 13 residues. CDR3 in amino acids: CASSRTDYYEQYF. The DNA of the CDR3 is TGTGCCAGTAGCCGGACGGACTACTACGAGCAGTACTTC. The complete variable domain, with remaining parts taken from reference TRBV19 and TRBJ2-7, reads DGGITQSPKYLFRKEGQNVTLSCEQNLNHDAMYWYRQDPGQGLRLIYYSQIVNDFQKGDIAEGYSVSREKKESFPLTVTSAQKNPTAFYLCASSRTDYYEQYFGPGTRLTVT.

The rearrangement links TRBV2 to TRBJ2-3; D gene unclear. V dropped 6 bases and J dropped 8 bases, with 9 bases sitting between them. The CDR3 is 11 amino acids. Germline V CDR1 and CDR2: SNHLY, FYNNEI. CDR3 in DNA: TGTGCCAGCAGGCCGGGCCCTACGCAGTATTTT. This translates into CASRPGPTQYF.

The chain joins TRBV5-4 to TRBJ1-4; D perhaps matches TRBD1 (5 bases). Germline V lookup: CDR1 SGHNT, CDR2 YYREEE (reference sequence). The germline V and J ends were trimmed by 5 bases and 8 bases, with 13 bases remaining between them. The CDR3 covers 13 residues. In DNA form, the CDR3 reads TGTGCCAGCAGTCCAGGGCCGGACGAAAAACTGTTTTTT. It codes for CASSPGPDEKLFF.

The V gene is TRBV7-3, the J gene TRBJ2-1; 7 bases are a match to TRBD1. V lost 5 bases and J lost 4; bases outside the gene matches: 8. Germline V lookup: CDR1 SGHTA, CDR2 FQGTGA. The CDR3 consists of 15 residues. CDR3 coding DNA: TGTGCCAGCAGCATCACTGGACAGGCATACAATGAGCAGTTCTTC. Translating gives CASSITGQAYNEQFF.

The sample holds one count of this clone. The chain couples TRBV4-2 to TRBJ2-3, with D possibly TRBD1 on 5 matching bases. V was pared by 1 base and J by 8 bases, with 22 bases between. The CDR3 has 17 residues. Germline assignment: CDR1 LGHNA and CDR2 YNFKEQ. The chain's CDR3 is CASSQGLGDGAQGTQYF. The CDR3 DNA sequence: TGTGCCAGCAGCCAAGGTCTTGGTGACGGAGCTCAGGGTACGCAGTATTTT.

The chain links TRBV28 to TRBJ2-7, with TRBD2 identical over 11 bases. Germline CDR1 and CDR2: MDHEN and SYDVKM. The CDR3 is 17 residues long. V was pared by 4 bases and J by 3 bases, with 11 bases of the junction left unmatched. The CDR3 bases are TGTGCCAGCAGTTCACGTGGGACTAGCGGAGGGATCTACGAGCAGTACTTC. Its protein is CASSSRGTSGGIYEQYF.

This clone has only one observation. V is TRBV12-3 or TRBV12-4 and J is TRBJ1-4, with a tentative D call TRBD1 (6 bases). V was pared by 10 bases and J by 10 bases, with 16 bases between. The CDR3 is made up of 12 amino acids. CDR3 sequence (DNA): TGTGCCACCCGGACAGAGGGGGGAAAACTGTTTTTT. Encoded protein: CATRTEGGKLFF.